Following are 2 T cell receptor beta chains from one sample sequenced in a study of blood T cell repertoires in COVID-19. The data were produced by immunoSEQ multiplex PCR, yet TCRdb's version contains in-frame clones alone and is incomplete. The profile shows 150,000 to 200,000 clones, more than 85% of them singletons. Sequenced material: peripheral blood. The origin of the receptors is a woman of 80 years or more in a cohort sampled during active or convalescent COVID-19.

The chain recombines TRBV7-8 with TRBJ2-7, with TRBD1 matching 7 bases. The CDR3 length is 15 residues. CDR1 and CDR2 (germline): SGHVS, FQNEAQ. The ends lost 5 bases at V and 0 bases at J; junction bases unmatched: 7. The CDR3 DNA reads as TGTGCCAGCAGCCGAGGACAGGACAGCTCCTACGAGCAGTACTTC. Translating gives CASSRGQDSSYEQYF.

The gene calls are TRBV19 and TRBJ1-5; 7 positions match TRBD1. V shed 1 base, J shed 4 bases, and the junction held 13 bases outside the gene matches. Germline loops: CDR1 LNHDA, CDR2 SQIVND (reference sequence). The CDR3 loop spans 18 amino acids. DNA for the CDR3: TGTGCCAGTAGTATAGCCCGATACAAGACAGGGAGTAATCAGCCCCAGCATTTT. This encodes CASSIARYKTGSNQPQHF.